These 28 T cell receptor beta chains came from one sample sequenced in a study of PD-L1 blockade in urothelial cancer. Method: immunoSEQ multiplex PCR; TCRdb's copy keeps in-frame clones and lacks some. The profile shows roughly 500 clones, about 35% of them singletons. Material: tumor tissue, obtained before atezolizumab (anti-PD-L1) treatment. These receptor sequences come from a woman in her 70s with urothelial cancer.

Sample share makes this clone large. The rearrangement links TRBV6-8 to TRBJ2-1; D is undetermined. Germline V CDR1 and CDR2: MNHGY, SAAAGT. CDR3 length: 13 residues. The V end was cut by 4 bases, the J end by 3 bases, with 7 bases between. In nucleotides, the CDR3 is TGTGCCAGCAGTTGGGCTTACTACAATGAGCAGTTCTTC. Translating gives CASSWAYYNEQFF.

This chain links TRBV15 with TRBJ1-1; D gene uncertain. V gave up 0 bases and J gave up 0 bases, with 8 bases separating them. CDR3 length: 15 residues. Germline loops: CDR1 LNHNV, CDR2 YYDKDF (reference sequence). The CDR3 here is CATSREPLMNTEAFF. For the CDR3, the DNA is TGTGCCACCAGCAGAGAACCGCTAATGAACACTGAAGCTTTCTTT.

This clone is large within its sample. The chain joins TRBV6-8 to TRBJ2-2; no firm D call. This CDR3 comprises 13 residues. Germline V lookup: CDR1 MNHGY, CDR2 SAAAGT. The V end lost 0 bases, the J end lost 1 base, and 0 bases lay between the germline ends. CDR3 DNA: TGTGCCAGCAGTTACTCGAACACCGGGGAGCTGTTTTTT. Its protein is CASSYSNTGELFF.

This rearrangement joins TRBV19 to TRBJ1-2; D is uncertain. Germline V gene sequence: CDR1 LNHDA, CDR2 SQIVND (reference sequence). CDR3 length: 13 amino acids. V lost 4 bases and J lost 7, with 13 bases in between. This CDR3 reads CASSNLGGSGYTF. The CDR3 DNA reads TGTGCCAGTAGTAACCTCGGAGGGAGTGGCTACACCTTC.

This clone turned up a few times. The rearrangement links TRBV18 to TRBJ2-3; TRBD2 is a possible D gene (6 bases). CDR1 KGHSH and CDR2 LQKENI come from the germline V gene. V shed 6 bases and J shed 0 bases, with 13 bases lying between them. CDR3 length equals 15 residues. The CDR3 DNA reads TGTGCCAGCTCGGGAGAGGAGGGAAGCACAGATACGCAGTATTTT. This translates into CASSGEEGSTDTQYF. Variable domain in full (rest from reference TRBV18 and TRBJ2-3): NAGVMQNPRHLVRRRGQEARLRCSPMKGHSHVYWYRQLPEEGLKFMVYLQKENIIDESGMPKERFSAEFPKEGPSILRIQQVVRGDSAAYFCASSGEEGSTDTQYFGPGTRLTVL.

This clone was detected only a few times. J is TRBJ1-1 and V is TRBV7-4, with no clear D. The germline V and J ends were trimmed by 1 base and 1 base, with 7 bases remaining between them. In germline, CDR1 is SGHVT, CDR2 SQSDAQ. This CDR3 comprises 14 residues. The CDR3 DNA sequence: TGTGCCAGCAGCTTAGGGCACCAGAACACTGAAGCTTTCTTT. Translated, it gives CASSLGHQNTEAFF.

In this sample, this clone turned up a few times. J is TRBJ2-1 and V is TRBV9; 8 nucleotides agree with TRBD2. The junction had 8 bases not matched to a gene; V was cut back by 5 bases and J by 13 bases. The V gene's germline CDR1 is SGDLS and CDR2 YYNGEE. The CDR3 sequence is 12 residues long. The CDR3 DNA sequence: TGTGCCAGCAGTGCCCCGGGGGGGGTACAGTTCTTC. Its translation: CASSAPGGVQFF.

The chain uses TRBV6-8 and TRBJ1-2, with 9 bases fitting TRBD1. Germline V lookup: CDR1 MNHGY, CDR2 SAAAGT. The CDR3 has 15 residues. Losses at the gene ends were 0 bases for V and 5 bases for J; bases not matched to a gene: 4. The CDR3 region has the DNA TGTGCCAGCAGTTACTCCGGGACAGGGATGTATGGCTACACCTTC. This gives the protein CASSYSGTGMYGYTF.

In its sample, this clone was seen a few times. The V gene is TRBV27, the J gene TRBJ2-2, with D tentatively TRBD1 (5 bases). The CDR3 is 16 residues long. V was trimmed by 0 bases and J by 4 bases, leaving 12 bases between them. Germline V CDR1 and CDR2: MNHEY, SMNVEV (reference sequence). The CDR3 here is CASSLSGVSFTGELFF. The CDR3 region has the DNA TGTGCCAGCAGTTTATCAGGGGTCAGTTTCACCGGGGAGCTGTTTTTT.

This rearrangement joins TRBV30 to TRBJ1-2, with D maybe TRBD1 (6 bases). The CDR3 consists of 17 residues. V lost 1 base to trimming and J lost 0 bases, with 18 bases between them. Germline V gives CDR1 GTSNPN, CDR2 SVGIG (reference sequence). The chain's CDR3 is CAWSDQSGGLSNYGYTF. Written as DNA, the CDR3 is TGTGCCTGGAGTGATCAATCGGGGGGGCTATCTAACTATGGCTACACCTTC. Supplemented by reference TRBV30 and TRBJ1-2, the full variable domain reads SQTIHQWPATLVQPVGSPLSLECTVEGTSNPNLYWYRQAAGRGLQLLFYSVGIGQISSEVPQNLSASRPQDRQFILSSKKLLLSDSGFYLCAWSDQSGGLSNYGYTFGSGTRLTVV.

Only a few counts were recorded for this clone. The CDR3 region has the DNA TGTGCCATCGGCCCCATCGAGGGCACTGAAGCTTTCTTT. Its protein is CAIGPIEGTEAFF. The rearrangement joins TRBV6-8 to TRBJ1-1; D ambiguous. Germline loops: CDR1 MNHGY, CDR2 SAAAGT. The CDR3 sequence is 13 residues long. V lost 10 bases to trimming and J lost 4 bases, with 16 bases between them.

The V gene is TRBV6-8, the J gene TRBJ1-2; the D is unclear. CDR1 and CDR2 from the germline V gene are MNHGY and SAAAGT. The CDR3 totals 15 residues. V was trimmed by 5 bases and J by 4 bases, leaving 17 bases between them. DNA for the CDR3: TGTGCCAGCAGTGACACCCCGCAGGCGCTCTATGGCTACACCTTC. It codes for CASSDTPQALYGYTF.

DNA for the CDR3: TGTGCCAGTAGTATAGGGGCCAGGGTGAACACTGAAGCTTTCTTT. This gives the protein CASSIGARVNTEAFF. The chain employs TRBV19 and TRBJ1-1, with a possible D match to TRBD1 (5 bases). V shed 1 base and J shed 0 bases, with 9 bases lying between them. The CDR3 runs 15 residues. CDR1 LNHDA and CDR2 SQIVND come from the germline V gene (reference sequence).

By proportion, this clone is medium-sized (0.01 to 0.1%). V and J are TRBV11-3 and TRBJ2-1, with 7 positions matching TRBD1. V dropped 3 bases and J dropped 10; count of bases not matched to a gene: 12. CDR3 length: 15 amino acids. The germline V gene encodes CDR1 SGHNT and CDR2 YENEEA. The CDR3 is CASSLLRTGSGEQFF. As DNA, the CDR3 is TGTGCCAGCAGCTTGCTAAGGACAGGATCAGGCGAGCAGTTCTTC.

The rearrangement uses TRBV18 and TRBJ1-1, with D unresolved. The CDR3 covers 13 residues. V gave up 2 bases and J gave up 3 bases, with 7 bases separating them. Germline CDR1 KGHSH, CDR2 LQKENI. The CDR3 DNA sequence: TGTGCCAGCTCACCAGGGTTGGACACTGAAGCTTTCTTT. It codes for CASSPGLDTEAFF. The full variable domain, with the rest looked up from reference TRBV18 and TRBJ1-1, is NAGVMQNPRHLVRRRGQEARLRCSPMKGHSHVYWYRQLPEEGLKFMVYLQKENIIDESGMPKERFSAEFPKEGPSILRIQQVVRGDSAAYFCASSPGLDTEAFFGQGTRLTVV.

The chain carries TRBV9 and TRBJ2-7; 8 positions match TRBD2. This CDR3 has 13 residues. Looked up from germline, CDR1 is SGDLS and CDR2 is YYNGEE. CDR3 nucleotide sequence: TGTGGTCCCCAAAAGACTAGCGCCTACGAGCAGTACTTC. It specifies CGPQKTSAYEQYF.

This clone was detected a few times. The V call is TRBV5-1, the J call TRBJ2-3; the match to TRBD2 covers 8 bases. After removal of 4 bases from V and 1 base from J, the junction contained 11 bases not matched to a gene. The germline CDR1 and CDR2 sequences are SGHRS and YFSETQ. The CDR3 has 17 amino acids. CDR3 DNA: TGCGCCAGCAGCCAAACCTCGGGACTAGTAGGCACAGATACGCAGTATTTT. Its protein product is CASSQTSGLVGTDTQYF.

The rearrangement joins TRBV19 to TRBJ2-2; D possibly corresponds to TRBD2 (5 bases). The CDR3 totals 15 residues. Germline V lookup: CDR1 LNHDA, CDR2 SQIVND (reference sequence). V lost 4 bases and J 4 bases, leaving 13 bases between the germline ends. The CDR3 reads CASSTFGVATGELFF. CDR3 nucleotide sequence: TGTGCCAGTAGTACCTTCGGGGTTGCCACCGGGGAGCTGTTTTTT. Supplemented by reference TRBV19 and TRBJ2-2, the full variable domain reads DGGITQSPKYLFRKEGQNVTLSCEQNLNHDAMYWYRQDPGQGLRLIYYSQIVNDFQKGDIAEGYSVSREKKESFPLTVTSAQKNPTAFYLCASSTFGVATGELFFGEGSRLTVL.

The chain uses TRBV30 and TRBJ1-4; D gene ambiguous. The CDR3 is made up of 12 amino acids. Deletions cut 2 bases from V and 8 bases from J, with 9 bases between. Germline V CDR1 and CDR2: GTSNPN, SVGIG (reference sequence). The CDR3 reads CAWSSIKEKLFF. As DNA, the CDR3 is TGTGCCTGGAGTTCCATTAAGGAAAAACTGTTTTTT. Based on the CDR3 plus reference TRBV30 and TRBJ1-4, the full variable domain is SQTIHQWPATLVQPVGSPLSLECTVEGTSNPNLYWYRQAAGRGLQLLFYSVGIGQISSEVPQNLSASRPQDRQFILSSKKLLLSDSGFYLCAWSSIKEKLFFGSGTQLSVL.

This clone was counted between two and nine times. This chain joins TRBV11-3 and TRBJ1-2; TRBD1 is a possible D gene (5 bases). Trimming stripped 3 bases from V and 5 bases from J, with 13 bases between. The length of the CDR3 is 14 residues. Germline V gives CDR1 SGHNT, CDR2 YENEEA. CDR3 residues: CASSFTGTEYGYTF. CDR3 DNA: TGTGCCAGCAGCTTCACCGGGACCGAGTATGGCTACACCTTC.

V and J are TRBV6-8 and TRBJ2-3; TRBD1 aligns across 7 bases. The CDR3 has 14 residues. Germline-derived CDR1 and CDR2 are MNHGY and SAAAGT. The trim removed 7 bases at V and 2 bases at J, leaving 6 bases unmatched. The CDR3 DNA sequence: TGTGCCAGCAAAATGGACAGGCACACAGATACGCAGTATTTT. Amino acids: CASKMDRHTDTQYF.

The chain carries TRBV19 and TRBJ1-4; no firm D call. Germline V gene sequence: CDR1 LNHDA, CDR2 SQIVND (reference sequence). The CDR3 totals 15 residues. V lost 7 bases and J lost 0, with 12 bases in between. CDR3 amino acids: CASNLRASTNEKLFF. The CDR3 nucleotides read TGTGCCAGTAATTTAAGGGCCTCAACTAATGAAAAACTGTTTTTT.

In this sample, this clone turned up a few times. The V gene is TRBV1, the J gene TRBJ2-1; TRBD2 is taken as the D call from the table, unchecked against the DNA. TRBV1 is a pseudogene. The CDR3 runs 18 residues. This chain's CDR3 is CASSQDLMSLAGVNEQFF. The CDR3 nucleotides read TGCGCCAGCAGCCAAGATCTTATGAGTCTAGCGGGAGTCAATGAGCAGTTCTTC.

The chain combines TRBV5-1 with TRBJ2-2; the match to TRBD2 covers 8 bases. The length of the CDR3 is 15 residues. J was trimmed by 6 bases and V by 1 base; bases with no gene match: 5. Germline lookup yields CDR1 SGHRS and CDR2 YFSETQ. The chain's CDR3 is CASSLNGGAPGELFF. In DNA form, the CDR3 reads TGCGCCAGCAGCTTGAACGGGGGGGCGCCCGGGGAGCTGTTTTTT.

This clone was seen a handful of times. The J gene is TRBJ2-5, the V gene TRBV11-3, with D uncertain. Per germline, CDR1 SGHNT and CDR2 YENEEA. Trimming shortened V by 5 bases and J by 0 bases, and 13 bases separated the two germline ends. CDR3 length: 15 residues. This CDR3 is CASSLEQGNQETQYF. The CDR3, as DNA: TGTGCCAGCAGCCTGGAGCAAGGAAACCAAGAGACCCAGTACTTC.

The chain recombines TRBV19 with TRBJ2-1; tentative D call: TRBD1 (6 bases). Deletions cut 7 bases from V and 2 bases from J, with 18 bases between. Germline values: CDR1 LNHDA, CDR2 SQIVND (reference sequence). This CDR3 has 16 amino acids. CDR3 in amino acids: CASTPRLGHPYNEQFF. The CDR3 nucleotides read TGTGCCAGTACTCCCAGGTTGGGACACCCCTACAATGAGCAGTTCTTC.

CDR3 amino acids: CASSLASGPGADTQYF. The CDR3 nucleotides read TGCGCCAGCAGCTTGGCCAGCGGTCCTGGGGCAGATACGCAGTATTTT. The V gene is TRBV5-1, the J gene TRBJ2-3; D is perhaps TRBD2 (5 bases). V shed 0 bases and J shed 4 bases, with 15 bases lying between them. CDR1 is SGHRS, CDR2 YFSETQ, per germline. This CDR3 spans 16 amino acids.

V is TRBV19 and J is TRBJ2-3; 10 bases are a match to TRBD1. The CDR3 extends over 13 amino acids. The V and J ends lost 9 bases and 2 bases, in that order; junction bases with no gene match: 2. Germline CDR1 and CDR2: LNHDA and SQIVND (reference sequence). Written as DNA, the CDR3 is TGTGCCAGCAGACAGGGGGCCACAGATACGCAGTATTTT. Protein sequence: CASRQGATDTQYF. Full variable domain (missing parts from reference TRBV19 and TRBJ2-3): DGGITQSPKYLFRKEGQNVTLSCEQNLNHDAMYWYRQDPGQGLRLIYYSQIVNDFQKGDIAEGYSVSREKKESFPLTVTSAQKNPTAFYLCASRQGATDTQYFGPGTRLTVL.